This TCR beta chain derives from a study of shared clonotypes between healthy human individuals. This clone has a handful of counts. Some clones are missing from TCRdb's copy, which holds only in-frame ones; the method was immunoSEQ multiplex PCR. The data contain about 340,000 clones, less than 75% of them singletons. The CDR3 extends over 13 amino acids. V gave up 6 bases and J gave up 0 bases, with 9 bases separating them. Germline V gene sequence: CDR1 MDHEN, CDR2 SYDVKM. Sample: memory CD4+ T cells sorted from blood. Subset denoted: CD45RA-negative fraction. This clonotype was obtained from a man aged 30-40 years in good health. The V call is TRBV28, the J call TRBJ2-7, with D possibly called TRBD1 or TRBD2 (5 bases each). The CDR3 DNA reads as TGTGCCAGCAGACCAGGGAGCTCCTACGAGCAGTACTTC. Its protein is CASRPGSSYEQYF.